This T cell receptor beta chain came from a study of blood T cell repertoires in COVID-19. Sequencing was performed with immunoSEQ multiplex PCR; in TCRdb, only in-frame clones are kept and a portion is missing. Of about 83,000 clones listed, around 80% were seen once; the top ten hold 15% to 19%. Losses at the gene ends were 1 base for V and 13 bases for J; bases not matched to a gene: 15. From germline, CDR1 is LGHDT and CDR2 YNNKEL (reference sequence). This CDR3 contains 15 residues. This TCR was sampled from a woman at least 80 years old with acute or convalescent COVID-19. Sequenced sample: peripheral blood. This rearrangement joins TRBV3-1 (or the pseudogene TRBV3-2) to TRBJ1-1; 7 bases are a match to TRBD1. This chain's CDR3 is CASSQGQGLLLKGFF. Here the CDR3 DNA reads TGTGCCAGCAGCCAAGGACAGGGCCTACTCCTGAAAGGTTTCTTT.